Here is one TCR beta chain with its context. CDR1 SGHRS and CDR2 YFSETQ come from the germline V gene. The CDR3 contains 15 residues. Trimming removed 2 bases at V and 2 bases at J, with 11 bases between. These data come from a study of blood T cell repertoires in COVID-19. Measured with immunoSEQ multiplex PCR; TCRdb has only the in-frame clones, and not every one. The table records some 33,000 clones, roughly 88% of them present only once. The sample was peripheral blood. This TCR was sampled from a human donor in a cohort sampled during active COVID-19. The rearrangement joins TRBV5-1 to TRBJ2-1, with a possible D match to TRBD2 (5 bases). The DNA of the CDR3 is TGCGCCAGCAGCTTTTCCGGGAATCCCTACAATGAGCAGTTCTTC. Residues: CASSFSGNPYNEQFF.